Presented here are 31 T cell receptor beta chains from one specimen sequenced in a study of CD4 and CD8 cells across lung adenocarcinoma regions. TCRdb reprocessed the PCR reads with MiXCR, giving one entry per CDR3 protein. This sample has over 5,000 distinct CDR3 sequences, with around two thirds found just once. The material sequenced was CD4+ T cells from the center of a lung tumor. Receptor source: a female donor with lung adenocarcinoma. The CD4 and CD8 labels of this study may be unreliable.

The rearrangement joins TRBV6-5 to TRBJ2-1; 9 nucleotides match TRBD2. CDR1 and CDR2 (germline): MNHEY, SVGAGI. This CDR3 has 16 residues. V dropped 2 bases and J dropped 7; count of bases not matched to a gene: 9. DNA of the CDR3: TGTGCCAGCAGTTACATGGGACTAGCCAAGAGGAATGAGCAGTTCTTC. Its translation is CASSYMGLAKRNEQFF.

The chain joins TRBV6-1 to TRBJ1-1; no definite D call. Germline V gene sequence: CDR1 MNHNS, CDR2 SASEGT. With 1 base removed from V and 4 bases from J, the gap between germline ends came to 13 bases. The CDR3 sequence is 15 residues long. The CDR3 DNA reads as TGTGCCAGCAGTGAAGGAACAGCTTTAACCACTGAAGCTTTCTTT. It codes for CASSEGTALTTEAFF.

This clonotype has more than one count but fewer than ten. The rearrangement joins TRBV6-1 to TRBJ2-1, with a possible D match to TRBD1 (5 bases). CDR3 length: 13 amino acids. V was cut by 6 bases and J by 8 bases, with 14 bases left in between. Germline CDR1 is MNHNS and CDR2 is SASEGT. CDR3 amino acids: CASSPLRGDEQFF. DNA of the CDR3: TGTGCCAGCAGCCCCCTAAGGGGCGATGAGCAGTTCTTC.

The J gene is TRBJ2-2, the V gene TRBV5-1, with 8 bases aligning to TRBD1. V shed 4 bases and J 2 bases; nucleotides not matched to a gene: 10. The CDR3 has 17 amino acids. Germline CDR1 is SGHRS and CDR2 is YFSETQ. CDR3 protein: CASSLGQGGSNTGELFF. In DNA form, the CDR3 reads TGCGCCAGCAGCCTAGGACAGGGTGGGAGTAACACCGGGGAGCTGTTTTTT.

V and J are TRBV7-9 and TRBJ2-2; D not certain. The V end lost 3 bases, the J end lost 0 bases, and 5 bases lay between the germline ends. In germline, CDR1 is SEHNR, CDR2 FQNEAQ (reference sequence). CDR3 length: 14 amino acids. The CDR3 region is CASSFLANTGELFF. The DNA for the CDR3 is TGTGCCAGCAGCTTTCTAGCGAACACCGGGGAGCTGTTTTTT.

V usage is TRBV12-3 or TRBV12-4 and J usage is TRBJ1-1; TRBD1 aligns across 7 bases. The CDR3 contains 13 residues. The J segment lost 0 bases and the V segment lost 9 bases, leaving 4 bases of the junction unmatched. The chain's CDR3 is CASRGTVNTEAFF. The CDR3 region has the DNA TGTGCCAGTAGAGGGACAGTGAACACTGAAGCTTTCTTT.

The V call is TRBV6-5, the J call TRBJ1-2; 8 bases are a match to TRBD1. The germline V gene has CDR1 MNHEY and CDR2 SVGAGI. V trimming: 4 bases; J trimming: 4 bases; junction bases outside the gene matches: 5. There are 14 residues in the CDR3. The CDR3 bases are TGTGCCAGCAGTTCAACAGGGGGTTTCTATGGCTACACCTTC. This sequence encodes CASSSTGGFYGYTF.

The rearrangement links TRBV6-1 to TRBJ2-6, with D hard to call. The CDR3 is 16 amino acids. Deletions cut 2 bases from V and 2 bases from J, with 10 bases between. Germline CDR1 is MNHNS and CDR2 is SASEGT. The CDR3 spells CASSETRSAGANVLTF. The DNA of the CDR3 is TGTGCCAGCAGTGAAACCCGGAGCGCTGGGGCCAACGTCCTGACTTTC.

This clonotype has more than one count but fewer than ten. The rearrangement joins TRBV6-1 to TRBJ2-3; the D gene is possibly TRBD1 (6 bases). From germline, CDR1 is MNHNS and CDR2 SASEGT. The CDR3 contains 15 residues. V was shortened by 6 bases and J by 4 bases, with 17 bases between the two germline ends. Written as DNA, the CDR3 is TGTGCCAGCAGGATGCCCCTGGGGGCCCCAGATACGCAGTATTTT. Translated, it gives CASRMPLGAPDTQYF.

About this clonotype: At one end, the junction sequence differs from germline, possibly due to a read error. The rearrangement links TRBV6-1 to TRBJ2-2; possible D gene TRBD2, 6 bases. The germline CDR1 and CDR2 sequences are MNHNS and SASEGT. The length of the CDR3 is 14 residues. The CDR3 nucleotides read TGTGCCAGCAGGGAAGGGAGGTTTTTGGGGGAGCTGTTTTTT. It yields the protein CASREGRFLGELFF.

This clonotype showed up just a few times. The genes are TRBV6-5 and TRBJ2-3; TRBD2 agrees at 12 bases. Unmatched junction bases numbered 2, after V lost 4 bases and J lost 0 bases. Germline lookup yields CDR1 MNHEY and CDR2 SVGAGI. This CDR3 is 16 amino acids long. CDR3 sequence reads: CASSSGTSGSTDTQYF. Here the CDR3 DNA reads TGTGCCAGCAGTTCGGGGACTAGCGGGAGCACAGATACGCAGTATTTT.

The rearrangement uses TRBV6-1 and TRBJ1-6; D unclear. CDR1 and CDR2 (germline): MNHNS, SASEGT. V was trimmed by 2 bases and J by 7 bases, leaving 6 bases between them. This CDR3 is 13 amino acids long. The CDR3: CASSETENSPLHF. In DNA form, the CDR3 reads TGTGCCAGCAGTGAAACGGAGAATTCACCCCTCCACTTT.

The chain carries TRBV6-1 and TRBJ2-5, with TRBD2 identical over 11 bases. This CDR3 is 16 amino acids long. Germline V gives CDR1 MNHNS, CDR2 SASEGT. J lost 5 bases, V lost 6 bases, and 11 bases had no gene match. CDR3 coding DNA: TGTGCCAGCAGCAAACTAGCGGGAGCGAATGGGGAGACCCAGTACTTC. This gives the protein CASSKLAGANGETQYF.

CDR3: CASSPGQKETQYF. As DNA, the CDR3 is TGTGCCAGCAGCCCCGGACAGAAAGAGACCCAGTACTTC. V and J are TRBV7-3 and TRBJ2-5; D is perhaps TRBD1 (6 bases). From germline, CDR1 is SGHTA and CDR2 FQGTGA. The germline V and J ends were trimmed by 5 bases and 3 bases, with 10 bases remaining between them. This CDR3 has 13 residues. Combining the CDR3 with reference TRBV7-3 and TRBJ2-5 gives the whole variable domain GAGVSQTPSNKVTEKGKYVELRCDPISGHTALYWYRQSLGQGPEFLIYFQGTGAADDSGLPNDRFFAVRPEGSVSTLKIQRTERGDSAVYLCASSPGQKETQYFGPGTRLLVL.

This clonotype is classed as medium-sized (0.01 to 0.1%). V gene TRBV6-5 combines with J gene TRBJ2-1; 7 bases are shared with TRBD1. The CDR3 is made up of 12 amino acids. Per germline, CDR1 MNHEY and CDR2 SVGAGI. Germline trimming cut 4 bases from V and 11 bases from J; bases unmatched to any gene: 5. This CDR3 reads CASSSQQGKQFF. The CDR3, as DNA: TGTGCCAGCAGTTCCCAACAGGGGAAGCAGTTCTTC.

The chain links TRBV6-1 to TRBJ1-3; D not resolved. This CDR3 is 12 amino acids long. Trimming stripped 6 bases from V and 4 bases from J, with 7 bases between. CDR1 and CDR2 (germline): MNHNS, SASEGT. CDR3 DNA sequence: TGTGCCAGCAGCCCCAGCGGAAACACCATATATTTT. Translating it yields CASSPSGNTIYF.

The rearrangement links TRBV5-5 to TRBJ2-5; D gene uncertain. The CDR3 is 15 residues long. V lost 6 bases, J lost 11 bases, and 26 bases lay in between. Germline CDR1 SGHKS, CDR2 YYEKEE (reference sequence). CDR3 DNA sequence: TGTGCCAGCACCCCTTTAGGGAATTCCTACAATGAGCAGTACTTC. Its translation is CASTPLGNSYNEQYF.

This rearrangement joins TRBV24-1 to TRBJ1-3; the D is unclear. The CDR3 sequence is 12 residues long. Germline CDR1 is KGHDR and CDR2 is SFDVKD. Trimming removed 7 bases from V and 0 bases from J, with 3 bases in between. The CDR3 DNA sequence: TGTGCCACCAGCGACTCTGGAAACACCATATATTTT. Translated: CATSDSGNTIYF.

V and J are TRBV6-1 and TRBJ2-1, with D possibly TRBD2 on 6 matching bases. The DNA end is more similar to TRBJ2-5, so the J call may be wrong. The CDR3 totals 11 residues. The germline V gene encodes CDR1 MNHNS and CDR2 SASEGT. CDR3 DNA: TGTGCCGGGGGGAACCCAGAGACCCAGTACTTC. Protein product: CAGGNPETQYF.

This chain links TRBV6-1 with TRBJ2-1; 11 bases line up with TRBD2. This CDR3 is 16 amino acids long. With 2 bases clipped from V and 2 bases from J, the junction kept 2 bases outside the gene matches. CDR1 and CDR2 (germline): MNHNS, SASEGT. DNA for the CDR3: TGTGCCAGCAGTGAAACTAGCGGGAGACCCTACAATGAGCAGTTCTTC. Amino acids: CASSETSGRPYNEQFF.

The chain is built from TRBV6-5 and TRBJ2-1, with D possibly being TRBD2 (5 bases). This CDR3 is built from 15 residues. Trimming took off 5 bases at V and 4 bases at J, with 15 bases between the two ends. The germline CDR1 and CDR2 sequences are MNHEY and SVGAGI. As DNA, the CDR3 is TGTGCCAGCAGTGTCCTCGAGGGCGGTTACAATGAGCAGTTCTTC. This codes for CASSVLEGGYNEQFF.

This clonotype has more than one count but fewer than ten. The genes are TRBV7-8 and TRBJ2-3; D remains ambiguous. V lost 3 bases and J 6 bases, leaving 13 bases between the germline ends. CDR1 is SGHVS, CDR2 FQNEAQ, per germline. The CDR3 totals 14 residues. The CDR3 loop reads CASSFRLEVDTQYF. The CDR3 nucleotides are TGTGCCAGCAGCTTCCGGCTAGAGGTGGATACGCAGTATTTT.

There are a few counts of this clonotype. The rearrangement links TRBV6-1 to TRBJ1-5; D is unclear. Per the germline V gene, CDR1 is MNHNS and CDR2 is SASEGT. The CDR3 spans 14 residues. Trimming shortened V by 8 bases and J by 3 bases, and 14 bases separated the two germline ends. The chain's CDR3 is CASVGGKDNQPQHF. The CDR3 nucleotides are TGTGCCAGCGTGGGAGGTAAAGACAATCAGCCCCAGCATTTT.

Remarks on this clonotype: The junction shows a germline mismatch at one end, possibly a read error. The chain recombines TRBV6-1 with TRBJ2-5; 11 bases map to TRBD2. The CDR3 has 19 residues. CDR1 MNHNS and CDR2 SASEGT come from the germline V gene. The CDR3 sequence: CASTRTMGLAGGDQETQYF. In nucleotides, the CDR3 is TGTGCCAGCACCCGGACTATGGGGCTAGCGGGAGGTGACCAAGAGACTCAGTACTTC.

This clonotype is large in the sample. V and J are TRBV6-1 and TRBJ1-6; 8 nucleotides align to TRBD1. J was trimmed by 10 bases and V by 6 bases; bases with no gene match: 11. CDR3 length: 15 residues. Germline values: CDR1 MNHNS, CDR2 SASEGT. The DNA of the CDR3 is TGTGCCAGCAGCAGAATGGACAGGGCCCGATCACCCCTCCACTTT. It is translated as CASSRMDRARSPLHF.

The V gene is TRBV10-3, the J gene TRBJ2-3, with D possibly matching TRBD2 (5 bases). The V and J ends lost 11 bases and 11 bases respectively, with 26 bases between them. The CDR3 is made up of 14 amino acids. Germline values: CDR1 ENHRY, CDR2 SYGVKD. Written as DNA, the CDR3 is TGTGCCGGTAACTCGGGGATCAGCACCGAGAAGCAGTATTTT. The encoded protein is CAGNSGISTEKQYF.

The chain recombines TRBV12-3 or TRBV12-4 with TRBJ2-3; D tentatively reads TRBD1 or TRBD2 (5 bases each). The V end lost 2 bases, the J end lost 11 bases, and 20 bases lay between the germline ends. The CDR3 extends over 15 amino acids. The CDR3 DNA sequence: TGTGCCAGCAGTTTATTTGGCGGGTATCAGGGCGGGCAGTATTTT. Its protein product is CASSLFGGYQGGQYF.

The chain couples TRBV6-5 to TRBJ2-1; D perhaps matches TRBD1 (6 bases). Germline lookup yields CDR1 MNHEY and CDR2 SVGAGI. CDR3 length: 17 amino acids. Between the trimmed V and J ends, which lost 0 bases and 4 bases, there was a span of 16 bases. The CDR3 region is CASSYSVLLQGYNEQFF. CDR3 DNA: TGTGCCAGCAGTTACTCGGTCCTCCTACAGGGTTACAATGAGCAGTTCTTC.

On this clonotype itself: This may be a read error: a much more frequent sequence differs by one nucleotide. The chain is built from TRBV12-3 or TRBV12-4 and TRBJ2-5; D remains unclear. The CDR3 totals 16 residues. Trimming shortened V by 6 bases and J by 8 bases, and 25 bases separated the two germline ends. The CDR3 protein is CASRGPEGRLRDTQYF. CDR3 DNA sequence: TGTGCCAGCAGAGGCCCCGAAGGCCGCTTGAGAGACACCCAGTACTTC.

This clonotype was observed a handful of times. This rearrangement joins TRBV27 to TRBJ2-5; the match to TRBD2 covers 12 bases. The J call may be mistaken, given a closer DNA end match to TRBJ2-7. Looked up from germline, CDR1 is MNHEY and CDR2 is SMNVEV (reference sequence). The length of the CDR3 is 15 residues. As DNA, the CDR3 is TGTGCCAGCAGTCACACTAGCGGGAGGTTCCACGAGCAGTACTTC. Its protein product is CASSHTSGRFHEQYF.

By share, this clonotype counts as large (0.1 to 1%). The rearrangement joins TRBV6-1 to TRBJ2-1; the D is unclear. V was trimmed by 1 base and J by 6 bases, leaving 10 bases between them. CDR3 size: 14 residues. Germline CDR1 reads MNHNS; CDR2 reads SASEGT. CDR3 in amino acids: CASSEGQELNEQFF. CDR3 bases: TGTGCCAGCAGTGAAGGGCAGGAGCTCAATGAGCAGTTCTTC.